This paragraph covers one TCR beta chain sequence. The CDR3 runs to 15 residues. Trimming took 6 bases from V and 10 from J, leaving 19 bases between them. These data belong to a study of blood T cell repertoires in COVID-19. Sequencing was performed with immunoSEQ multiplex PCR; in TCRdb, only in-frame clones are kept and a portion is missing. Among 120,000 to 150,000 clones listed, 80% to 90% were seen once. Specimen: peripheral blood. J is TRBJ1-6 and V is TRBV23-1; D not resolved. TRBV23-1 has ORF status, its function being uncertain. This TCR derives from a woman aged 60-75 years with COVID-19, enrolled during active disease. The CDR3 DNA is TGCGCCAGCAGCAGACTCCGGGAGTATGGGTCACCCCTCCACTTT. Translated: CASSRLREYGSPLHF.